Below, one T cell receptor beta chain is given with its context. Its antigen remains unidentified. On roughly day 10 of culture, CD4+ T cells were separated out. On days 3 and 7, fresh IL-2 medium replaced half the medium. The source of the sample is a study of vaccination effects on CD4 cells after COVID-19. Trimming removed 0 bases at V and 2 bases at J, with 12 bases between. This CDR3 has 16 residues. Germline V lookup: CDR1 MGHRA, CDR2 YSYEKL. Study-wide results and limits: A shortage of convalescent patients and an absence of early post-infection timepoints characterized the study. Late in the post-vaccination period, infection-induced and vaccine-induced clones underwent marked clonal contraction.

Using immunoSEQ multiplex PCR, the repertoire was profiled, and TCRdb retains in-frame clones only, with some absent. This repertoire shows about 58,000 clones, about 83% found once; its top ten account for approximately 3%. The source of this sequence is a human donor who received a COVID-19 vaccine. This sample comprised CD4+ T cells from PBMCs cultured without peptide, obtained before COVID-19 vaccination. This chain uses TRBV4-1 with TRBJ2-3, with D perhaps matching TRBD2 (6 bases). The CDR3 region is CASSQDRLATTDTQYF. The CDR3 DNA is TGCGCCAGCAGCCAAGACAGGCTAGCGACCACAGATACGCAGTATTTT.